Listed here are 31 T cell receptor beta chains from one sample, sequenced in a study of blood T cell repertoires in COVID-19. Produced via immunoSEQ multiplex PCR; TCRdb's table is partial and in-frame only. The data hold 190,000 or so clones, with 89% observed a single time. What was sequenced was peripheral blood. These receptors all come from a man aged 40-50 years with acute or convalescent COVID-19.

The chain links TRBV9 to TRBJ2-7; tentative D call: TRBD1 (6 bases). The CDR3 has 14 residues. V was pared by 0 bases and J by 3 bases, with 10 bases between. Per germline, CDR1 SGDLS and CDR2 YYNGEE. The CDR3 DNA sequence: TGTGCCAGCAGCGTAGCAGGGGAAGGCTACGAGCAGTACTTC. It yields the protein CASSVAGEGYEQYF. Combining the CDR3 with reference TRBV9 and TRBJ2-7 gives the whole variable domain DSGVTQTPKHLITATGQRVTLRCSPRSGDLSVYWYQQSLDQGLQFLIQYYNGEERAKGNILERFSAQQFPDLHSELNLSSLELGDSALYFCASSVAGEGYEQYFGPGTRLTVT.

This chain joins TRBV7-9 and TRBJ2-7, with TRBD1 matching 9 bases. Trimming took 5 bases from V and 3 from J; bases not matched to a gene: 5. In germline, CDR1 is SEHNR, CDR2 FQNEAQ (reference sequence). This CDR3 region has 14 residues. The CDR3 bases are TGTGCCAGCAGCACTAGGACAGGGGTCTACGAGCAGTACTTC. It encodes CASSTRTGVYEQYF.

For the CDR3, the DNA is TGTGCCAGGCGGGTGGAAACTGAAGCTTTCTTT. Its protein is CARRVETEAFF. The chain uses TRBV28 and TRBJ1-1; no reliable D call. The CDR3 consists of 11 residues. V dropped 9 bases and J dropped 5 bases, with 10 bases sitting between them. Germline CDR1 MDHEN, CDR2 SYDVKM.

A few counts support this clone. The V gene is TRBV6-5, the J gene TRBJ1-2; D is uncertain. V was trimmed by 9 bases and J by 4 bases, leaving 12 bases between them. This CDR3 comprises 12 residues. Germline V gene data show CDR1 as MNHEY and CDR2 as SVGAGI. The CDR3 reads CASSVSVYGYTF. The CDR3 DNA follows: TGTGCCAGTTCGGTTTCCGTCTATGGCTACACCTTC.

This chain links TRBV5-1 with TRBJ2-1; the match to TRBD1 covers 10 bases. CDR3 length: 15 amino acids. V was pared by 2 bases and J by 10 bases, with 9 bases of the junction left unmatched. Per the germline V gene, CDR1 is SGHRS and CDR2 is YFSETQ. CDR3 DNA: TGCGCCAGCAGCTTAACCGGGACAGGGGTCGACGAGCAGTTCTTC. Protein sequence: CASSLTGTGVDEQFF. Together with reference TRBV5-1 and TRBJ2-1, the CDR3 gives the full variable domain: KAGVTQTPRYLIKTRGQQVTLSCSPISGHRSVSWYQQTPGQGLQFLFEYFSETQRNKGNFPGRFSGRQFSNSRSEMNVSTLELGDSALYLCASSLTGTGVDEQFFGPGTRLTVL.

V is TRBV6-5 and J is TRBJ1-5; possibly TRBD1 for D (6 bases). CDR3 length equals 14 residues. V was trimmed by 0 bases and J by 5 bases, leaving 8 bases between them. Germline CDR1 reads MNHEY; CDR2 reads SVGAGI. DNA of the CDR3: TGTGCCAGCAGTTACTCGGGGGGGCATCAGCCCCAGCATTTT. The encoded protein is CASSYSGGHQPQHF.

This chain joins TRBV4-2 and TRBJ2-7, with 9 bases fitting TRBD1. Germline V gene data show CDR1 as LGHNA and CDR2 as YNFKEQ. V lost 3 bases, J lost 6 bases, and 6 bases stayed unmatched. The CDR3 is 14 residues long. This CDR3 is CASSQPGQGAEQYF. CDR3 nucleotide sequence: TGTGCCAGCAGCCAGCCGGGACAGGGAGCCGAGCAGTACTTC.

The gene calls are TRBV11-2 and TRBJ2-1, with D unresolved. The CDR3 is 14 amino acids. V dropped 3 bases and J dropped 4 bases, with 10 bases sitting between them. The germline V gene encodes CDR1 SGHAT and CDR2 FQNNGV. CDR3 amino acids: CASSFEQYYNEQFF. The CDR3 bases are TGTGCCAGCAGCTTTGAACAGTATTACAATGAGCAGTTCTTC.

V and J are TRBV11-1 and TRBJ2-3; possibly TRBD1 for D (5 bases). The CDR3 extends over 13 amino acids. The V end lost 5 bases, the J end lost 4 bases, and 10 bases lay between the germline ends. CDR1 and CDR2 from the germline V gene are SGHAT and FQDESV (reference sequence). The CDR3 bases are TGTGCCAGCAGCCGAGACAGCGCAGATACGCAGTATTTT. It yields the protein CASSRDSADTQYF.

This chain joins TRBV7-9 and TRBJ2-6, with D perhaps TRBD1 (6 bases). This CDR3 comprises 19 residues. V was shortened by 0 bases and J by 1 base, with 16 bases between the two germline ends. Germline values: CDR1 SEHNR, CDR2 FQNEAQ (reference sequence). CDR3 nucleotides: TGTGCCAGCAGCTTAGCTTCTTTGGGACAATTTTCTGGGGCCAACGTCCTGACTTTC. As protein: CASSLASLGQFSGANVLTF.

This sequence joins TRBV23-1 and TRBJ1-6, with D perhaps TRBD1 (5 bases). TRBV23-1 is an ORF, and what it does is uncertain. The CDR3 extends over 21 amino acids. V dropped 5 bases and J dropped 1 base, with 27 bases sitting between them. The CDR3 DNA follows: TGCGCCAGCAGTACCCCGAAAGCGACAGATCACCAACTTTCCTATAATTCACCCCTCCACTTT. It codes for CASSTPKATDHQLSYNSPLHF.

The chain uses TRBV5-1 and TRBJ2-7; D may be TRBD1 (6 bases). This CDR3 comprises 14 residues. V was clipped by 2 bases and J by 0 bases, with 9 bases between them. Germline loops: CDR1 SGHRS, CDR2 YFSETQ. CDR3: CASSFWGPSYEQYF. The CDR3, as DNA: TGCGCCAGCAGCTTCTGGGGGCCCTCCTACGAGCAGTACTTC.

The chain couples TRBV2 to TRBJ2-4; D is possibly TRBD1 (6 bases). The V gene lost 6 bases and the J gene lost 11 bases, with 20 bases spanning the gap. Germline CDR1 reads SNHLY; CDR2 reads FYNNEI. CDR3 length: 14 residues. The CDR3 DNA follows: TGTGCCAGCAGCGCATCAGGGGCTCCCGGGGTTCAGTACTTC. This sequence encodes CASSASGAPGVQYF.

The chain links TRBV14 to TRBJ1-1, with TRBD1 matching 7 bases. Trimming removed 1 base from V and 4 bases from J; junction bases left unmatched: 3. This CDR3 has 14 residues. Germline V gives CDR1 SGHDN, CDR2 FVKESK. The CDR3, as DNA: TGTGCCAGCAGCCAAGCTCAGGGGGTCACTGAAGCTTTCTTT. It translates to CASSQAQGVTEAFF.

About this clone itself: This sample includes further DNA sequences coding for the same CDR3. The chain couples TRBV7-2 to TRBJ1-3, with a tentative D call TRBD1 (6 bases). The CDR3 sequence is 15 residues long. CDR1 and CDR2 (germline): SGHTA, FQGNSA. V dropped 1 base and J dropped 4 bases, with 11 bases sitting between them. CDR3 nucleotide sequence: TGTGCCAGCAGCTTAGGGGGGGGCTCAGGAAACACCATATATTTT. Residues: CASSLGGGSGNTIYF.

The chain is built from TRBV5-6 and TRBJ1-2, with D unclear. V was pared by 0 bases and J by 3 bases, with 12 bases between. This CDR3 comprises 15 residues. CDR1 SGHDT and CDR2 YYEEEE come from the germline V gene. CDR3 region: CASSLGHTGDYGYTF. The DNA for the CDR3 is TGTGCCAGCAGCTTGGGACACACCGGCGACTATGGCTACACCTTC.

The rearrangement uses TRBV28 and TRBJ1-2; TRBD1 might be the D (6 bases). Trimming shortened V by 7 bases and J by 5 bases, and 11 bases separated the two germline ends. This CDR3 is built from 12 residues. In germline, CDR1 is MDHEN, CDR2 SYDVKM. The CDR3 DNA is TGTGCCAGCACTACAGGGTTGTATGGCTACACCTTC. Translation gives CASTTGLYGYTF.

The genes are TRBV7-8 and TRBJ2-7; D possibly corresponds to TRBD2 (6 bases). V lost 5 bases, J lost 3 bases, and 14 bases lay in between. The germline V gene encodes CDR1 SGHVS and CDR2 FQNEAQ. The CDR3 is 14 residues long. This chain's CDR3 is CASSRGGVDYEQYF. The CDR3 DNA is TGTGCCAGCAGCCGAGGCGGGGTCGACTACGAGCAGTACTTC.

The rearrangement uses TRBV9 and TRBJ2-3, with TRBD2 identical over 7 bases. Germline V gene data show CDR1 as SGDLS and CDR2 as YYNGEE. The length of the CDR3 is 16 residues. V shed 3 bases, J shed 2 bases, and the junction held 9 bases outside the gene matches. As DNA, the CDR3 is TGTGCCAGCAGCGAGGGGAGCGGGGAACTCACAGATACGCAGTATTTT. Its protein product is CASSEGSGELTDTQYF.

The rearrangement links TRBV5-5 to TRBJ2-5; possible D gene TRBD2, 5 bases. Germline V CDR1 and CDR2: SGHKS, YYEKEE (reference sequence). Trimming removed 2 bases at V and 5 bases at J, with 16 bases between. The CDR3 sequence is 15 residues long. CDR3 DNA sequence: TGTGCCAGCAGCTTCCCGTCCGCGGGTGGGGAGACCCAGTACTTC. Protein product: CASSFPSAGGETQYF.

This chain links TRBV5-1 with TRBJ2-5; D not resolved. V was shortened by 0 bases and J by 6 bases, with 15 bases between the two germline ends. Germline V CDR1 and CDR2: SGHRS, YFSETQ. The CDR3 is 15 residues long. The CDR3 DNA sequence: TGCGCCAGCAGCTTGGTTAGTGGATTCGACAAGACCCAGTACTTC. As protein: CASSLVSGFDKTQYF.

In DNA, the CDR3 is TGTGCCAGCAGCTTAAGCCTCTACGAGCAGTACTTC. It yields the protein CASSLSLYEQYF. The genes are TRBV5-6 and TRBJ2-7, with D unclear. Germline CDR1 is SGHDT and CDR2 is YYEEEE. V lost 2 bases and J 3 bases, leaving 6 bases between the germline ends. The CDR3 is 12 amino acids.

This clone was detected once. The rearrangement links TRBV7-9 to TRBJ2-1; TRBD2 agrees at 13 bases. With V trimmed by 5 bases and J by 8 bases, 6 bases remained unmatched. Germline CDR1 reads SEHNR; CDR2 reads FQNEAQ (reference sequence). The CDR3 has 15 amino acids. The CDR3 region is CASSTRLAGGYEQFF. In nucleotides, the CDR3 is TGTGCCAGCAGCACTAGACTAGCGGGGGGCTATGAGCAGTTCTTC.

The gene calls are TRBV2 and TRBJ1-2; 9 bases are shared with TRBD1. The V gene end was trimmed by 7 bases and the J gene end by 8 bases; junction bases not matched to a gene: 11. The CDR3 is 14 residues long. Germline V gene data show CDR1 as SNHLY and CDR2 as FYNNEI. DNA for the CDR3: TGTGCCAGCAAAAGGGACAGGGATAGTGAAGGCTACACCTTC. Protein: CASKRDRDSEGYTF.

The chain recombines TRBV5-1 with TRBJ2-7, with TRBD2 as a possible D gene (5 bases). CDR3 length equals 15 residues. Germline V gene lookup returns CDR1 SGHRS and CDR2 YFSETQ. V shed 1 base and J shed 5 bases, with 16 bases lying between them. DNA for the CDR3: TGCGCCAGCAGCTTGCGGAGGACCGCCGGCAACGAGCAGTACTTC. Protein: CASSLRRTAGNEQYF.

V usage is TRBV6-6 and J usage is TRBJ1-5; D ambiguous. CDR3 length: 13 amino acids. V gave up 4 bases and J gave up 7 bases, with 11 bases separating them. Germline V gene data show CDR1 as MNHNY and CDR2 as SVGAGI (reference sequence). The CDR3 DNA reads TGTGCCAGCAGTTTGCGGGTGGACCAGCCCCAGCATTTT. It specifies CASSLRVDQPQHF.

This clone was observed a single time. CDR3 bases: TGTGCCAGCAGCCCATCACAGGGGATAGAGACCCAGTACTTC. It specifies CASSPSQGIETQYF. The genes are TRBV7-9 and TRBJ2-5, with 7 bases fitting TRBD1. CDR1 is SEHNR and CDR2 is FQNEAQ in the germline V gene (reference sequence). This CDR3 has 14 amino acids. Trimming removed 5 bases from V and 4 bases from J; junction bases left unmatched: 7.

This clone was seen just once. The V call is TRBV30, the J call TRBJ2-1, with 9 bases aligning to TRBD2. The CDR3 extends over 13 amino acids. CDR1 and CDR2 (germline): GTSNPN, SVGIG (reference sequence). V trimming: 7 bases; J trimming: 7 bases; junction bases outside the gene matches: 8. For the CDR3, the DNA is TGTGCCTCCGGGACTAGCAAGTTTAATGAGCAGTTCTTC. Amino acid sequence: CASGTSKFNEQFF.

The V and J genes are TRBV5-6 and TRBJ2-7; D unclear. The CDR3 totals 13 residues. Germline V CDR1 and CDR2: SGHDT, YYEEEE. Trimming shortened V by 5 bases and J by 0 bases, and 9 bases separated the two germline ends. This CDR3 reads CASSGQYSYEQYF. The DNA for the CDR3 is TGTGCCAGCAGTGGTCAGTACTCCTACGAGCAGTACTTC.

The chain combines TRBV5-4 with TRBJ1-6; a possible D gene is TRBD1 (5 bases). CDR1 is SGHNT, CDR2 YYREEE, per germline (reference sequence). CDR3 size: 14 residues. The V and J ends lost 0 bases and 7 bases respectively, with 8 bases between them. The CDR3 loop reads CASSLGQLNSPLHF. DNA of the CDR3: TGTGCCAGCAGCTTGGGACAGTTGAATTCACCCCTCCACTTT.

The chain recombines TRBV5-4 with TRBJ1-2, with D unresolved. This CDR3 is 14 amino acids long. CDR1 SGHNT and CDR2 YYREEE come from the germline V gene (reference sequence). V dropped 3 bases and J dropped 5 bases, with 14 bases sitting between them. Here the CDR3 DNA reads TGTGCCAGCAGCTGGACCCAAGCGGATTATGGCTACACCTTC. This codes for CASSWTQADYGYTF.